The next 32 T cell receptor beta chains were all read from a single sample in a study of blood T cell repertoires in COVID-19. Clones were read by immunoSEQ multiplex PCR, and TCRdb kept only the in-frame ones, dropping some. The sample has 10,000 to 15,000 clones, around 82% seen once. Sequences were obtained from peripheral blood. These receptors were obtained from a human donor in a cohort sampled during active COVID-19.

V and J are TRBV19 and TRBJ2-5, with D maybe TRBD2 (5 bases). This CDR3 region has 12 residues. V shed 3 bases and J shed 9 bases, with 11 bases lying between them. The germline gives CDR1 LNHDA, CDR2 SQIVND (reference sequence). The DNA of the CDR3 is TGTGCCAGTAGTATGGGTTTCGGGGCCCAGTACTTC. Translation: CASSMGFGAQYF.

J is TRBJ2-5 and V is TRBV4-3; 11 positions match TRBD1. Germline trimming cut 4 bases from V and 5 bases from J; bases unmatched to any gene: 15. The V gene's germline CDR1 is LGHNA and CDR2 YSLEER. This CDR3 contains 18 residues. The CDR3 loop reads CASSRLLPGQGVRETQYF. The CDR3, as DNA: TGCGCCAGCAGCCGCCTTTTACCGGGACAGGGGGTAAGGGAGACCCAGTACTTC.

The CDR3 DNA follows: TGCGCCAGCAGCCAAGTATTTAGGGGGCAGGATAATGAAAAACTGTTTTTT. This encodes CASSQVFRGQDNEKLFF. The V call is TRBV4-1, the J call TRBJ1-4; 7 positions match TRBD1. Trimming at V came to 1 base and at J to 4 bases, leaving 9 bases not matched to a gene. The CDR3 has 17 amino acids. CDR1 MGHRA and CDR2 YSYEKL come from the germline V gene.

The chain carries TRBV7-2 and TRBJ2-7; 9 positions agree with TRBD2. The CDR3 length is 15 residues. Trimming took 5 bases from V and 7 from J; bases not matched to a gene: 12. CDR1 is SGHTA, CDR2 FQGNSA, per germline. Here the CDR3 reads CASSLGSGGPLEQYF. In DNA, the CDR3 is TGTGCCAGCAGCCTAGGTAGCGGGGGCCCCCTTGAGCAGTACTTC.

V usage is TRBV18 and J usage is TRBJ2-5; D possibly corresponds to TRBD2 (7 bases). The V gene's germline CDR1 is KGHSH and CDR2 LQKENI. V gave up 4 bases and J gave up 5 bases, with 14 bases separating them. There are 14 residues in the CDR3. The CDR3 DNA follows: TGTGCCAGCTCACTATCCCGCGGGGGCGAGACCCAGTACTTC. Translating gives CASSLSRGGETQYF.

Written as DNA, the CDR3 is TGTGCCAGCAGCCCCACCAGGGCTACAACTAATGAAAAACTGTTTTTT. It translates to CASSPTRATTNEKLFF. The chain uses TRBV7-2 and TRBJ1-4, with D maybe TRBD1 (5 bases). CDR1 and CDR2 from the germline V gene are SGHTA and FQGNSA. Trimming shortened V by 5 bases and J by 0 bases, and 13 bases separated the two germline ends. This CDR3 contains 16 residues.

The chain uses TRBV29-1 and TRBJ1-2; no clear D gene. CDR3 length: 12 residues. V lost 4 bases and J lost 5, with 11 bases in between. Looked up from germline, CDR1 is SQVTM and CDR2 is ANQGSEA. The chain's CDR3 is CSVARGDYGYTF. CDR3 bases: TGCAGCGTTGCGCGGGGAGATTATGGCTACACCTTC.

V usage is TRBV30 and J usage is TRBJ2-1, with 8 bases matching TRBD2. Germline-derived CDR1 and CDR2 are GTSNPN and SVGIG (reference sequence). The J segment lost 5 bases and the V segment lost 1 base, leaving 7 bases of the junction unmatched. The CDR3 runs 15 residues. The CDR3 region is CAWSETSGVNNEQFF. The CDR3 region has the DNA TGTGCCTGGAGTGAAACTAGCGGAGTCAACAATGAGCAGTTCTTC. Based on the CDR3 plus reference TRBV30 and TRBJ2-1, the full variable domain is SQTIHQWPATLVQPVGSPLSLECTVEGTSNPNLYWYRQAAGRGLQLLFYSVGIGQISSEVPQNLSASRPQDRQFILSSKKLLLSDSGFYLCAWSETSGVNNEQFFGPGTRLTVL.

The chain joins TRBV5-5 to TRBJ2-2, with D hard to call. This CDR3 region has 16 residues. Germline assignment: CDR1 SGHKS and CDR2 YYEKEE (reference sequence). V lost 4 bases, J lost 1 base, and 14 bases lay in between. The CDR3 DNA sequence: TGTGCCAGCAGCCCCTTTAGTACGGGGAACACCGGGGAGCTGTTTTTT. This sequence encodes CASSPFSTGNTGELFF.

The CDR3 is CASSLVAVNYEQYF. The CDR3 nucleotides are TGTGCCAGCAGCTTAGTAGCGGTGAACTACGAGCAGTACTTC. The chain links TRBV13 to TRBJ2-7; maybe TRBD2 (6 bases). V shed 1 base and J shed 3 bases, with 10 bases lying between them. The CDR3 is 14 residues long. CDR1 and CDR2 (germline): PRHDT, FYEKMQ (reference sequence).

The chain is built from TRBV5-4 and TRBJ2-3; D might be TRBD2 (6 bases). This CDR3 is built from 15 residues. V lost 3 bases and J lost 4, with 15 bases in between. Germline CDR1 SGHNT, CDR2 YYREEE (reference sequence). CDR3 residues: CASSSAPTRADTQYF. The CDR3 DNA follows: TGTGCCAGCAGCTCGGCTCCGACTAGGGCAGATACGCAGTATTTT.

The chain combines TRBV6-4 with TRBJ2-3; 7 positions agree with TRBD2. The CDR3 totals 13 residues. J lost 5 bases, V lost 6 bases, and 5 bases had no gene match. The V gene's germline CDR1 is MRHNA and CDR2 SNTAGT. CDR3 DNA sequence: TGTGCCAGCAGCTTGGGGGAGGGAGATACGCAGTATTTT. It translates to CASSLGEGDTQYF.

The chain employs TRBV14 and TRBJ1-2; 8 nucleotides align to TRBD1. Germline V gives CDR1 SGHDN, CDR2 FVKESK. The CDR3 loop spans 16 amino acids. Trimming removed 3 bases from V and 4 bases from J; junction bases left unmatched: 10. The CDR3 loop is CASSHPTGAKTYGYTF. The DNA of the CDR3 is TGTGCCAGCAGCCATCCGACAGGGGCGAAAACCTATGGCTACACCTTC. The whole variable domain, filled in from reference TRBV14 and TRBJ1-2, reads EAGVTQFPSHSVIEKGQTVTLRCDPISGHDNLYWYRRVMGKEIKFLLHFVKESKQDESGMPNNRFLAERTGGTYSTLKVQPAELEDSGVYFCASSHPTGAKTYGYTFGSGTRLTVV.

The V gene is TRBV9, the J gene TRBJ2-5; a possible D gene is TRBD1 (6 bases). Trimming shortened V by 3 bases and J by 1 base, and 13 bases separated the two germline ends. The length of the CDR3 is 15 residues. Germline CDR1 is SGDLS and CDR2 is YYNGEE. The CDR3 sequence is CASSAQGTVQETQYF. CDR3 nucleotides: TGTGCCAGCAGCGCCCAGGGGACGGTCCAAGAGACCCAGTACTTC.

DNA for the CDR3: TGTGCCAGCAGCTTAAATCGCGGGGGTACTTACAATGAGCAGTTCTTC. It yields the protein CASSLNRGGTYNEQFF. V usage is TRBV11-3 and J usage is TRBJ2-1; 7 bases map to TRBD2. Germline values: CDR1 SGHNT, CDR2 YENEEA. V shed 2 bases and J 4 bases; nucleotides not matched to a gene: 8. CDR3 length: 16 amino acids.

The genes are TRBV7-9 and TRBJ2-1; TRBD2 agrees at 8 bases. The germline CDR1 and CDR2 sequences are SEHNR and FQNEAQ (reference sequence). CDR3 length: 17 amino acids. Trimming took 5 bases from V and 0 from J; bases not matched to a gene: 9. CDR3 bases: TGTGCCAGCAGCCATCCACTAGCGGTGAGCTCCTACAATGAGCAGTTCTTC. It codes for CASSHPLAVSSYNEQFF.

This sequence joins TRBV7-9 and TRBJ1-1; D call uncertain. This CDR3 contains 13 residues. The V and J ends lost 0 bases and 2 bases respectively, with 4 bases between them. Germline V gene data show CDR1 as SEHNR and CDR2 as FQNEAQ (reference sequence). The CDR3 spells CASSLARNTEAFF. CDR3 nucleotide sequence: TGTGCCAGCAGCTTAGCTAGAAACACTGAAGCTTTCTTT.

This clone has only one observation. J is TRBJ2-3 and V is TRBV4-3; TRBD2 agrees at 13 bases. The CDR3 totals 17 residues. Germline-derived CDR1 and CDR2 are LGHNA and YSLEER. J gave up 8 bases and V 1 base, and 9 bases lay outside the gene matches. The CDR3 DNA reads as TGCGCCAGCAGCCAAGCGAGAGGGACTAGCGGGGAACGTACGCAGTATTTT. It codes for CASSQARGTSGERTQYF.

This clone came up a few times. As DNA, the CDR3 is TGTGCCAGCAGTTTAGCCAGGTCCTATAATTCACCCCTCCACTTT. This translates into CASSLARSYNSPLHF. The rearrangement uses TRBV27 and TRBJ1-6, with no clear D. Germline-derived CDR1 and CDR2 are MNHEY and SMNVEV (reference sequence). The CDR3 is 15 amino acids. Trimming took off 2 bases at V and 1 base at J, with 6 bases between the two ends.

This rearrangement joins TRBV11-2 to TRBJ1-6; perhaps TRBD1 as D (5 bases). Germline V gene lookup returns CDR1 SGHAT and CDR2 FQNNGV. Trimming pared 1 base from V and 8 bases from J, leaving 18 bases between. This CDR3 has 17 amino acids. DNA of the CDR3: TGTGCCAGCAGCTTAGCTCAGGGAGGGCGTATGGATTCACCCCTCCACTTT. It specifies CASSLAQGGRMDSPLHF.

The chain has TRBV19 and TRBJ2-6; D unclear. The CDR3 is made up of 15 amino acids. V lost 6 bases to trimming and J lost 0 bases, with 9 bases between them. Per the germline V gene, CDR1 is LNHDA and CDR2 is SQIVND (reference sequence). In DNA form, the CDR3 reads TGTGCCAGTAGGGCCCCCCCCTCTGGGGCCAACGTCCTGACTTTC. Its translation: CASRAPPSGANVLTF.

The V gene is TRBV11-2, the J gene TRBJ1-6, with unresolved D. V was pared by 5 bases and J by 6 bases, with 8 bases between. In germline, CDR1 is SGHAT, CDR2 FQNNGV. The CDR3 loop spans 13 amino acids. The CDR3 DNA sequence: TGTGCCAGCAGCCGGACTGCTAATTCACCCCTCCACTTT. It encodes CASSRTANSPLHF. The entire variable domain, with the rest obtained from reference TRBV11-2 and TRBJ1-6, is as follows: EAGVAQSPRYKIIEKRQSVAFWCNPISGHATLYWYQQILGQGPKLLIQFQNNGVVDDSQLPKDRFSAERLKGVDSTLKIQPAKLEDSAVYLCASSRTANSPLHFGNGTRLTVT.

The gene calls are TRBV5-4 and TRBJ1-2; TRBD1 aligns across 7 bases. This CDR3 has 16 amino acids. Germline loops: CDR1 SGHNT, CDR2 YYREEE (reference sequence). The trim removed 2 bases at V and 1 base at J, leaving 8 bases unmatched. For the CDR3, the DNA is TGTGCCAGCAGCTTCAACCGGGACAGACTTAACTATGGCTACACCTTC. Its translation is CASSFNRDRLNYGYTF.

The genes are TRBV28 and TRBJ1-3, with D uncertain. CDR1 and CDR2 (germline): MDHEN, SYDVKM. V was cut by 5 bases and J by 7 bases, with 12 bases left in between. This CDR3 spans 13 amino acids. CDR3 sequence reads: CASSPSRANTIYF. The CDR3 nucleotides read TGTGCCAGCAGTCCGTCGAGGGCGAACACCATATATTTT.

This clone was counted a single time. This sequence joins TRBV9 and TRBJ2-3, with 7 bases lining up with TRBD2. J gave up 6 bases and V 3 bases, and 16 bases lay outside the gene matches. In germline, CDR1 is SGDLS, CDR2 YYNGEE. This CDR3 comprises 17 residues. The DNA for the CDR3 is TGTGCCAGCAGCGGGGGGGACTATCTAGGACTAGGGGATACGCAGTATTTT. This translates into CASSGGDYLGLGDTQYF.

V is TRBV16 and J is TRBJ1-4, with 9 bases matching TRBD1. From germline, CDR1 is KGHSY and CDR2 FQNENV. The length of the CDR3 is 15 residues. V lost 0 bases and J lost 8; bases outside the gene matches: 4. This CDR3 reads CASSQSGQGREKLFF. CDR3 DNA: TGTGCCAGCAGCCAATCAGGACAGGGGAGGGAAAAACTGTTTTTT.

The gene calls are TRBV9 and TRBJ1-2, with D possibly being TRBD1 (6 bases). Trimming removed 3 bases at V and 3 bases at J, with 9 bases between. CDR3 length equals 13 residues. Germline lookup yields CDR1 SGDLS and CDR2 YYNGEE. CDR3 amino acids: CASSANRDYGYTF. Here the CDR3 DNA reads TGTGCCAGCAGCGCAAACAGGGACTATGGCTACACCTTC.

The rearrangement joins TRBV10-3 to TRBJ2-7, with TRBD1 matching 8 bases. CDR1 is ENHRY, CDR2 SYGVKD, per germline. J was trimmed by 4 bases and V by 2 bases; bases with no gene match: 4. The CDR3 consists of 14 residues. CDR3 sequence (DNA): TGTGCCATCAGTGAGGCAGGGGGCGCGTACGAGCAGTACTTC. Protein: CAISEAGGAYEQYF.

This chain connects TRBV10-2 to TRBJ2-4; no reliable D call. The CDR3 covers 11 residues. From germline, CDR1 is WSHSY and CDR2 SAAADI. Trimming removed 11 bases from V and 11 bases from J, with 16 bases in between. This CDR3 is CAGPPIWVQYF. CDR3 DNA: TGCGCCGGGCCCCCGATCTGGGTTCAGTACTTC.

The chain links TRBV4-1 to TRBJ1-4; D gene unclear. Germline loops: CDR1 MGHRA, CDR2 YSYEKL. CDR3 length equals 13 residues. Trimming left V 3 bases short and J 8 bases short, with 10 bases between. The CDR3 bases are TGCGCCAGCAGCCATATGGGCCAAGAAAAACTGTTTTTT. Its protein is CASSHMGQEKLFF.

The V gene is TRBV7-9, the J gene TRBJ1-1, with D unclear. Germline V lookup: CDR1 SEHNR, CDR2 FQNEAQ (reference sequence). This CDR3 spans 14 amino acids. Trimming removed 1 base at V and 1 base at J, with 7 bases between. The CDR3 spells CASSLDNGNTEAFF. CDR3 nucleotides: TGTGCCAGCAGCTTAGATAACGGGAACACTGAAGCTTTCTTT.

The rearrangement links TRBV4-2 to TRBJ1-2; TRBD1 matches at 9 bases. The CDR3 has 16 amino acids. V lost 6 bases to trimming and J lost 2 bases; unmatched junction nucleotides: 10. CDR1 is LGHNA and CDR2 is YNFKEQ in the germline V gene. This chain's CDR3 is CASRKGTGRSNYGYTF. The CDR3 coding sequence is TGTGCCAGCAGAAAGGGGACAGGGCGATCAAACTATGGCTACACCTTC.